This T cell receptor beta chain was sequenced for a study of T cell repertoires in cytomegalovirus infection. Germline assignment: CDR1 SGHVS and CDR2 FNYEAQ. This CDR3 spans 19 amino acids. J was trimmed by 3 bases and V by 2 bases; bases with no gene match: 12. TCRdb independently ran MiXCR on the reads; one entry per CDR3 protein. The sample consists of 510,000 or so distinct CDR3 sequences, more than 25% of them appearing once. This clonotype was detected a few times. The sequence derives from a human donor in good health (CMV status not recorded). Some clones in this sample may be carry-over from other donors' samples. This chain links TRBV7-6 with TRBJ2-1, with TRBD2 identical over 11 bases. Specimen: PBMCs. The CDR3 spells CASSLYTSGRGIHYNEQFF. CDR3 nucleotides: TGTGCCAGCAGCTTATATACTAGCGGGAGAGGGATCCACTACAATGAGCAGTTCTTC. Together with reference TRBV7-6 and TRBJ2-1, the CDR3 gives the full variable domain: GAGVSQSPRYKVTKRGQDVALRCDPISGHVSLYWYRQALGQGPEFLTYFNYEAQQDKSGLPNDRFSAERPEGSISTLTIQRTEQRDSAMYRCASSLYTSGRGIHYNEQFFGPGTRLTVL.